This TCR beta chain was recorded in a study of cytomegalovirus exposure and HLA in healthy donors. The study's findings and limits: The study flagged some 170 TCR beta chains as cytomegalovirus-associated.

The germline CDR1 and CDR2 sequences are MNHEY and SMNVEV (reference sequence). The CDR3 consists of 16 residues. Trimming cost V 2 bases and J 6 bases, with 14 bases left between them. With 60 Vbeta and 13 Jbeta primers, the PCR was carried out. The repertoire was sequenced with immunoSEQ multiplex PCR; TCRdb's copy has only in-frame clones and lacks some. The data contain about 160,000 clones, roughly three quarters of them seen just once; the ten biggest clones take up 9.5% to 10%. As to this clone: Its antigen is unidentified.

The chain couples TRBV27 to TRBJ1-6; tentatively, D is TRBD1 (5 bases). The clonotype originates from a young man in good health and CMV-seropositive. Sequencing was carried out using PBMCs. The CDR3 loop is CASSLSVGGSNSPLHF. CDR3 nucleotides: TGTGCCAGCAGTTTAAGTGTCGGGGGATCTAATTCACCCCTCCACTTT.